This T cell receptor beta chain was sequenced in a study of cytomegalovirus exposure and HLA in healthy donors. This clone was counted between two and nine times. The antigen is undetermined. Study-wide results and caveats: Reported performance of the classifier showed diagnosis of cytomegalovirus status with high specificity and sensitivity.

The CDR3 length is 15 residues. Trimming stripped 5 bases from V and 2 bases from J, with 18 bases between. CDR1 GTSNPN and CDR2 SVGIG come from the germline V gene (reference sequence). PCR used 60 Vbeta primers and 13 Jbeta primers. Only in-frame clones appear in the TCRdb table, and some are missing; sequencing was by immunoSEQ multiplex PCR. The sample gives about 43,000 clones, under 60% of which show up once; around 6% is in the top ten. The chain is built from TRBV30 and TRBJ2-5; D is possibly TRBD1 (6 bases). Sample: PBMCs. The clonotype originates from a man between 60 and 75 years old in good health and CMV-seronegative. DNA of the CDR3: TGTGCCTGGGGAAAGGGGGTTAGGGGACAAGAGACCCAGTACTTC. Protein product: CAWGKGVRGQETQYF.